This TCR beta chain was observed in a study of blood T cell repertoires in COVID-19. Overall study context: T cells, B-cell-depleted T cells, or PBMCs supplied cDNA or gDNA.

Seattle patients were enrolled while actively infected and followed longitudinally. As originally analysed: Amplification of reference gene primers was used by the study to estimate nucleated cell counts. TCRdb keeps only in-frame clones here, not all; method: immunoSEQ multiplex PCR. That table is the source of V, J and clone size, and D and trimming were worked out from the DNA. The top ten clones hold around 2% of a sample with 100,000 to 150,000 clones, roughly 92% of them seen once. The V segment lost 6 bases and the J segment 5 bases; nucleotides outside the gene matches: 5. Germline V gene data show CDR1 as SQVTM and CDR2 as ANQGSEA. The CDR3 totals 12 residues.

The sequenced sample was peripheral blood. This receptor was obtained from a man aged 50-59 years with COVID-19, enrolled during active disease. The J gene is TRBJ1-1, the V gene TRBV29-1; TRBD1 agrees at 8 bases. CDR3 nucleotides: TGCAGCGTGGGACAGGTTGGGACTGAAGCTTTCTTT. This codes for CSVGQVGTEAFF.